This T cell receptor beta chain was recovered during a study of blood T cell repertoires in COVID-19. Whole-study context: Samples came from the United States, Italy and Spain, spanning acute and convalescent COVID-19. The analysed material was cDNA or gDNA that came from T cells, B-cell-depleted T cells, or PBMCs.

In the original processing: Amplification with reference gene primers provided the estimates of nucleated cell counts. Some clones are missing from TCRdb's copy, which holds only in-frame ones; the method was immunoSEQ multiplex PCR. V and J calls and clone size come straight from that table; D and trimming were deduced from the DNA. This repertoire shows around 95,000 clones, 80% to 90% found once; its top ten account for 5%. Sequencing was carried out using peripheral blood. The receptor was isolated from a human donor in a cohort sampled during active COVID-19.

The CDR3 here is CASSYSGRASEQYF. The CDR3 region has the DNA TGCGCCAGCAGTTACAGCGGGAGGGCTTCCGAGCAGTACTTC. The chain has TRBV5-1 and TRBJ2-7; 10 bases map to TRBD2. CDR1 and CDR2 from the germline V gene are SGHRS and YFSETQ. V gave up 5 bases and J gave up 6 bases; unmatched junction bases: 8. The CDR3 sequence is 14 residues long.